The next 10 T cell receptor beta chains were all read from a single sample in a study of CD8 T cells in ankylosing spondylitis. TCRdb passed the 5' RACE reads through MiXCR, listing each CDR3 protein once. Of roughly 120,000 distinct CDR3 sequences detected, about 13% appear once; the ten largest clones hold just under 3%. Sequencing was carried out using blood, either unsorted or a sorted T cell fraction (not recorded which). These receptors were obtained from a female donor with ankylosing spondylitis or in good health (not recorded which).

This clonotype was observed many times. The chain joins TRBV20-1 to TRBJ2-3; D is perhaps TRBD2 (6 bases). CDR1 and CDR2 (germline): DFQATT, SNEGSKA (reference sequence). The CDR3 is 15 amino acids. V shed 1 base and J shed 6 bases, with 17 bases lying between them. The CDR3 nucleotides are TGCAGTGCTAGAGCACGGAGGGTTGGTGGGGATACGCAGTATTTT. Translating it yields CSARARRVGGDTQYF.

Many counts were recorded for this clonotype. The V and J genes are TRBV5-1 and TRBJ1-3, with D tentatively TRBD1 (6 bases). CDR3 size: 18 residues. Germline loops: CDR1 SGHRS, CDR2 YFSETQ. V shed 4 bases and J shed 4 bases, with 24 bases lying between them. DNA of the CDR3: TGCGCCAGCAGCCGAGTCCGTGAATGGGGGCTTAACGGAAACACCATATATTTT. Translated: CASSRVREWGLNGNTIYF.

This clonotype was counted at least ten times. This chain links TRBV20-1 with TRBJ2-3; possibly TRBD1 or TRBD2 for D (5 bases each). Trimming pared 4 bases from V and 0 bases from J, leaving 17 bases between. From germline, CDR1 is DFQATT and CDR2 SNEGSKA (reference sequence). CDR3 length: 16 amino acids. DNA for the CDR3: TGCAGTGCTAACAGTTTGGGGGATCCTAGCACAGATACGCAGTATTTT. Translation: CSANSLGDPSTDTQYF.

The CDR3 spells CASSVQGVPLNEQYF. For the CDR3, the DNA is TGTGCCAGCAGCGTTCAGGGGGTCCCCCTCAACGAGCAGTACTTC. The chain carries TRBV7-8 and TRBJ2-7, with TRBD1 matching 7 bases. V shed 5 bases and J 5 bases; nucleotides not matched to a gene: 12. CDR1 and CDR2 from the germline V gene are SGHVS and FQNEAQ. There are 15 residues in the CDR3.

This clonotype was seen more than once but under ten times. The rearrangement uses TRBV5-4 and TRBJ2-1, with TRBD2 matching over 10 bases. There are 15 residues in the CDR3. The V and J ends lost 4 bases and 15 bases, in that order; junction bases with no gene match: 16. Per the germline V gene, CDR1 is SGHNT and CDR2 is YYREEE (reference sequence). In DNA form, the CDR3 reads TGTGCCAGCAGCCGGGTCCCTTCCATAGCGGGGGGTGTGTTCTTC. Protein: CASSRVPSIAGGVFF. Full variable domain (remainder filled in from reference TRBV5-4 and TRBJ2-1): ETGVTQSPTHLIKTRGQQVTLRCSSQSGHNTVSWYQQALGQGPQFIFQYYREEENGRGNFPPRFSGLQFPNYSSELNVNALELDDSALYLCASSRVPSIAGGVFFGPGTRLTVL.

This clonotype was seen many times. This chain links TRBV5-1 with TRBJ2-3; D possibly corresponds to TRBD2 (5 bases). The CDR3 contains 16 residues. V lost 0 bases and J 3 bases, leaving 14 bases between the germline ends. The germline CDR1 and CDR2 sequences are SGHRS and YFSETQ. CDR3: CASSLATITRTDTQYF. The CDR3 DNA reads TGCGCCAGCAGCTTGGCCACTATCACTAGGACAGATACGCAGTATTTT.

This clonotype was seen only a few times. The rearrangement links TRBV7-9 to TRBJ1-1; D remains unclear. V was pared by 5 bases and J by 5 bases, with 6 bases between. The CDR3 loop spans 11 amino acids. Germline V gene data show CDR1 as SEHNR and CDR2 as FQNEAQ (reference sequence). The CDR3 loop is CASSRRTEAFF. The CDR3 DNA is TGTGCCAGCAGCCGGAGAACTGAAGCTTTCTTT.

The J gene is TRBJ2-1, the V gene TRBV24-1; TRBD2 agrees at 8 bases. Losses at the gene ends were 2 bases for V and 3 bases for J; bases not matched to a gene: 5. The CDR3 loop spans 16 amino acids. Germline-derived CDR1 and CDR2 are KGHDR and SFDVKD. The CDR3 bases are TGTGCCACCAGTGATTCACTAGCGGAGAGCTACAATGAGCAGTTCTTC. It encodes CATSDSLAESYNEQFF.

This chain joins TRBV28 and TRBJ2-1; tentatively, D is TRBD1 or TRBD2 (5 bases each). Germline lookup yields CDR1 MDHEN and CDR2 SYDVKM. CDR3 length: 18 residues. The V gene lost 7 bases and the J gene lost 0 bases, with 22 bases spanning the gap. As DNA, the CDR3 is TGTGCCAGCAATAGGCATTGGGGGACGGGCCTCTCCTACAATGAGCAGTTCTTC. Translating gives CASNRHWGTGLSYNEQFF.

The rearrangement links TRBV12-3 or TRBV12-4 to TRBJ1-5; D is ambiguous. The CDR3 is 14 residues long. Trimming shortened V by 8 bases and J by 0 bases, and 11 bases separated the two germline ends. CDR3 sequence reads: CASAPVHSNQPQHF. In DNA form, the CDR3 reads TGTGCCAGCGCCCCGGTTCATAGCAATCAGCCCCAGCATTTT.